These T cell receptor beta chains were read from a single sample in a study of T cell responses to AZD1222 COVID-19 vaccine. Assay: immunoSEQ multiplex PCR; the TCRdb copy retains only in-frame clones and omits some. The sample records approximately 140,000 clones, about 95% being singletons. Sequenced here: peripheral blood, sampled on day 0 of AZD1222 vaccination. The receptors come from an adult in good health. The CDR3 runs from the conserved cysteine through the conserved F or W. Each record gives: clone size, V gene, D gene, J gene, CDR3 protein, CDR3 DNA. D genes are given only for firm matches. Clone sizes are given selectively: once, few, many, or a class where the clone is expanded.

clone size: .
V gene: TRBV5-1
D gene: .
J gene: TRBJ1-5
CDR3 protein: CASSLYPTGTDQPQHF
CDR3 DNA: TGCGCCAGCAGCTTGTACCCAACAGGGACTGATCAGCCCCAGCATTTT

clone size: .
V gene: TRBV5-5
D gene: .
J gene: TRBJ2-4
CDR3 protein: CASSFSVARDTYIQYF
CDR3 DNA: TGTGCCAGCAGCTTTTCCGTTGCACGGGACACCTACATTCAGTACTTC

clone size: .
V gene: TRBV28
D gene: .
J gene: TRBJ2-5
CDR3 protein: CASSQGGPLGTQYF
CDR3 DNA: TGTGCCAGCAGTCAAGGAGGACCGCTGGGGACCCAGTACTTC

clone size: .
V gene: TRBV2
D gene: .
J gene: TRBJ2-3
CDR3 protein: CASTRGIPPSTDTQYF
CDR3 DNA: TGTGCCAGCACTCGAGGGATACCACCTAGCACAGATACGCAGTATTTT

clone size: .
V gene: TRBV6-2/TRBV6-3
D gene: .
J gene: TRBJ2-3
CDR3 protein: CASSSLSRRGADTQYF
CDR3 DNA: TGTGCCAGCAGTAGCCTCTCGCGCCGAGGGGCAGATACGCAGTATTTT

clone size: .
V gene: TRBV7-8
D gene: .
J gene: TRBJ2-1
CDR3 protein: CASRTEGEQFF
CDR3 DNA: TGTGCCAGCAGAACAGAGGGTGAGCAGTTCTTC

clone size: once
V gene: TRBV14
D gene: TRBD1
J gene: TRBJ1-2
CDR3 protein: CASSQDWDSRGYTF
CDR3 DNA: TGTGCCAGCAGCCAAGATTGGGACAGCCGGGGCTACACCTTC

clone size: .
V gene: TRBV7-9
D gene: TRBD1
J gene: TRBJ2-3
CDR3 protein: CASSPVNRDRGGDTQYF
CDR3 DNA: TGTGCCAGCAGCCCGGTAAACCGGGACAGGGGGGGAGATACGCAGTATTTT

clone size: .
V gene: TRBV27
D gene: .
J gene: TRBJ2-1
CDR3 protein: CASSLRGGVAYNEQFF
CDR3 DNA: TGTGCCAGCAGTTTAAGGGGGGGAGTGGCCTACAATGAGCAGTTCTTC

clone size: .
V gene: TRBV6-5
D gene: TRBD1
J gene: TRBJ1-1
CDR3 protein: CASRRQGGNTEAFF
CDR3 DNA: TGTGCCAGCAGGAGACAGGGAGGGAACACTGAAGCTTTCTTT

clone size: .
V gene: TRBV29-1
D gene: .
J gene: TRBJ2-3
CDR3 protein: CSVQINTQYF
CDR3 DNA: TGCAGCGTTCAAATTAATACGCAGTATTTT

clone size: .
V gene: TRBV7-9
D gene: .
J gene: TRBJ1-2
CDR3 protein: CASSLETGLGGYTF
CDR3 DNA: TGTGCCAGCAGCTTAGAGACAGGTCTGGGGGGCTACACCTTC

clone size: .
V gene: TRBV6-5
D gene: .
J gene: TRBJ2-1
CDR3 protein: CASSQGRVSYNEQFF
CDR3 DNA: TGTGCCAGCAGTCAGGGGAGGGTCTCCTACAATGAGCAGTTCTTC

clone size: .
V gene: TRBV10-3
D gene: TRBD1
J gene: TRBJ1-1
CDR3 protein: CAISESQVKGQVWVGNANTEAFF
CDR3 DNA: TGTGCCATCAGTGAGTCTCAAGTGAAGGGACAGGTCTGGGTTGGGAATGCGAACACTGAAGCTTTCTTT

clone size: .
V gene: TRBV29-1
D gene: .
J gene: TRBJ1-1
CDR3 protein: CSLEVDDTEAFF
CDR3 DNA: TGCAGCCTCGAGGTAGACGACACTGAAGCTTTCTTT

clone size: .
V gene: TRBV2
D gene: .
J gene: TRBJ1-1
CDR3 protein: CASRQTVNTEAFF
CDR3 DNA: TGTGCCAGCAGGCAGACAGTAAACACTGAAGCTTTCTTT

clone size: once
V gene: TRBV18
D gene: TRBD2
J gene: TRBJ2-3
CDR3 protein: CASSPRAASGSSDTQYF
CDR3 DNA: TGTGCCAGCTCACCTCGTGCGGCTAGCGGGAGCTCAGATACGCAGTATTTT

clone size: .
V gene: TRBV27
D gene: .
J gene: TRBJ1-3
CDR3 protein: CASRRSSSGNTIYF
CDR3 DNA: TGTGCCAGCAGGCGGTCCTCCTCTGGAAACACCATATATTTT

clone size: once
V gene: TRBV5-1
D gene: .
J gene: TRBJ2-3
CDR3 protein: CASSFGPGLADTQYF
CDR3 DNA: TGCGCCAGCAGCTTTGGCCCAGGGCTGGCAGATACGCAGTATTTT

clone size: .
V gene: TRBV5-6
D gene: .
J gene: TRBJ2-2
CDR3 protein: CASSLGLRAGELFF
CDR3 DNA: TGTGCCAGCAGCTTGGGACTTAGGGCCGGGGAGCTGTTTTTT

clone size: .
V gene: TRBV7-6
D gene: TRBD2
J gene: TRBJ2-2
CDR3 protein: CASSLVVAGGTGELFF
CDR3 DNA: TGTGCCAGCAGCTTAGTAGTAGCGGGGGGAACCGGGGAGCTGTTTTTT

clone size: .
V gene: TRBV18
D gene: .
J gene: TRBJ1-1
CDR3 protein: CASSGSENTEAFF
CDR3 DNA: TGTGCCAGCTCAGGATCAGAGAACACTGAAGCTTTCTTT

clone size: .
V gene: TRBV7-3
D gene: .
J gene: TRBJ2-3
CDR3 protein: CASSLSTSTDTQYF
CDR3 DNA: TGTGCCAGCAGCTTATCAACAAGCACAGATACGCAGTATTTT

clone size: .
V gene: TRBV9
D gene: .
J gene: TRBJ2-1
CDR3 protein: CASSVGRANEQFF
CDR3 DNA: TGTGCCAGCAGCGTAGGAAGAGCCAATGAGCAGTTCTTC

clone size: .
V gene: TRBV4-2
D gene: TRBD1
J gene: TRBJ1-5
CDR3 protein: CASSQEVLDRGGQPQHF
CDR3 DNA: TGTGCCAGCAGCCAAGAAGTATTAGACAGGGGAGGGCAGCCCCAGCATTTT

clone size: .
V gene: TRBV12-3/TRBV12-4
D gene: TRBD1
J gene: TRBJ1-1
CDR3 protein: CATTTGVITEAFF
CDR3 DNA: TGTGCCACCACGACAGGGGTCATCACTGAAGCTTTCTTT

clone size: .
V gene: TRBV28
D gene: .
J gene: TRBJ1-6
CDR3 protein: CASRYRGAESSYNSPLHF
CDR3 DNA: TGTGCCAGCCGATATAGGGGGGCAGAGAGCTCCTATAATTCACCCCTCCACTTT

clone size: .
V gene: TRBV6-5
D gene: .
J gene: TRBJ2-5
CDR3 protein: CASRTNQETQYF
CDR3 DNA: TGTGCCAGCAGAACCAACCAAGAGACCCAGTACTTC

clone size: .
V gene: TRBV28
D gene: TRBD1
J gene: TRBJ1-5
CDR3 protein: CASSNSPGQGQPQHF
CDR3 DNA: TGTGCCAGCAGTAACTCCCCGGGACAGGGCCAGCCCCAGCATTTT

clone size: .
V gene: TRBV19
D gene: TRBD2
J gene: TRBJ2-2
CDR3 protein: CASSRRTSRNTGELFF
CDR3 DNA: TGTGCCAGTAGTCGCCGGACTAGCCGTAACACCGGGGAGCTGTTTTTT

clone size: .
V gene: TRBV10-2
D gene: .
J gene: TRBJ1-1
CDR3 protein: CAAQKPGVGTEAFF
CDR3 DNA: TGCGCCGCCCAGAAACCAGGGGTTGGCACTGAAGCTTTCTTT

clone size: .
V gene: TRBV7-2
D gene: .
J gene: TRBJ1-1
CDR3 protein: CASSYLKVFESDTEAFF
CDR3 DNA: TGTGCCAGCAGTTATCTTAAGGTGTTCGAATCGGACACTGAAGCTTTCTTT

clone size: .
V gene: TRBV10-3
D gene: TRBD2
J gene: TRBJ2-1
CDR3 protein: CAISGGAAGGINEQFF
CDR3 DNA: TGTGCCATCAGTGGCGGCGCGGCGGGGGGGATAAATGAGCAGTTCTTC

clone size: .
V gene: TRBV28
D gene: .
J gene: TRBJ2-3
CDR3 protein: CASSFTETGDTQYF
CDR3 DNA: TGTGCCAGCAGTTTCACGGAGACTGGGGATACGCAGTATTTT

clone size: .
V gene: TRBV6-5
D gene: .
J gene: TRBJ1-1
CDR3 protein: CASSNQGFMNTEAFF
CDR3 DNA: TGTGCCAGCAGTAATCAGGGGTTCATGAACACTGAAGCTTTCTTT

clone size: .
V gene: TRBV7-3
D gene: .
J gene: TRBJ1-1
CDR3 protein: CASSLELGGPTEAFF
CDR3 DNA: TGTGCCAGCAGCTTGGAGTTGGGGGGACCCACTGAAGCTTTCTTT

clone size: .
V gene: TRBV30
D gene: TRBD1
J gene: TRBJ1-2
CDR3 protein: CAWSRGDSFGWDGYTF
CDR3 DNA: TGTGCCTGGAGTCGCGGGGACAGCTTCGGGTGGGATGGCTACACCTTC

clone size: .
V gene: TRBV6-5
D gene: .
J gene: TRBJ1-3
CDR3 protein: CASSYSGGVRNTIYF
CDR3 DNA: TGTGCCAGCAGTTACTCGGGAGGGGTGCGAAACACCATATATTTT

clone size: .
V gene: TRBV7-7
D gene: TRBD2
J gene: TRBJ2-1
CDR3 protein: CASSSHPPGLAGGWRDNEQFF
CDR3 DNA: TGTGCCAGCAGCTCGCACCCCCCGGGACTAGCGGGAGGTTGGAGGGACAATGAGCAGTTCTTC

clone size: .
V gene: TRBV2
D gene: .
J gene: TRBJ1-3
CDR3 protein: CASSEAPGLGNTIYF
CDR3 DNA: TGTGCCAGCAGTGAAGCCCCTGGGTTGGGAAACACCATATATTTT

clone size: once
V gene: TRBV3-1/TRBV3-2
D gene: .
J gene: TRBJ2-3
CDR3 protein: CASRGGGITDTQYF
CDR3 DNA: TGTGCTAGTAGAGGGGGAGGGATAACAGATACGCAGTATTTT

clone size: .
V gene: TRBV19
D gene: TRBD1
J gene: TRBJ1-2
CDR3 protein: CASSSGQGGGYTF
CDR3 DNA: TGTGCCAGTAGTAGCGGACAGGGAGGTGGCTACACCTTC

clone size: .
V gene: TRBV19
D gene: .
J gene: TRBJ1-5
CDR3 protein: CASSIRSGFGQPQHF
CDR3 DNA: TGTGCCAGTAGTATTAGGTCAGGGTTCGGGCAGCCCCAGCATTTT

clone size: .
V gene: TRBV2
D gene: .
J gene: TRBJ1-6
CDR3 protein: CASRGTRSRGLYNSPLHF
CDR3 DNA: TGTGCCAGCAGGGGAACCCGGTCCCGCGGGTTATATAATTCACCCCTCCACTTT

clone size: .
V gene: TRBV27
D gene: .
J gene: TRBJ1-2
CDR3 protein: CASSSGQGRYGYTF
CDR3 DNA: TGTGCCAGCAGTTCTGGTCAGGGAAGGTATGGCTACACCTTC

clone size: .
V gene: TRBV9
D gene: .
J gene: TRBJ1-2
CDR3 protein: CASSPHGRGDGYGYTF
CDR3 DNA: TGTGCCAGCAGCCCTCACGGGAGAGGGGACGGGTATGGCTACACCTTC

clone size: medium-sized
V gene: TRBV2
D gene: TRBD1
J gene: TRBJ1-6
CDR3 protein: CASTGTGTGDSPLHF
CDR3 DNA: TGTGCCAGCACCGGAACTGGGACAGGGGATTCACCCCTCCACTTT

clone size: .
V gene: TRBV3-1/TRBV3-2
D gene: .
J gene: TRBJ1-2
CDR3 protein: CASSQQPKYGYTF
CDR3 DNA: TGTGCCAGCAGCCAACAGCCAAAGTATGGCTACACCTTC

clone size: once
V gene: TRBV7-9
D gene: .
J gene: TRBJ1-2
CDR3 protein: CASSLVSLF
CDR3 DNA: TGTGCCAGCAGCTTAGTTTCCCTCTTC

clone size: .
V gene: TRBV2
D gene: .
J gene: TRBJ2-5
CDR3 protein: CASSGMLQETQYF
CDR3 DNA: TGTGCCAGCAGTGGGATGTTACAAGAGACCCAGTACTTC

clone size: .
V gene: TRBV5-1
D gene: .
J gene: TRBJ1-4
CDR3 protein: CASRSDGEKLFF
CDR3 DNA: TGCGCCAGCAGATCTGATGGGGAAAAACTGTTTTTT

clone size: .
V gene: TRBV9
D gene: TRBD1
J gene: TRBJ1-2
CDR3 protein: CASSGDRVDYGYTF
CDR3 DNA: TGTGCCAGCAGCGGGGACAGGGTAGACTATGGCTACACCTTC